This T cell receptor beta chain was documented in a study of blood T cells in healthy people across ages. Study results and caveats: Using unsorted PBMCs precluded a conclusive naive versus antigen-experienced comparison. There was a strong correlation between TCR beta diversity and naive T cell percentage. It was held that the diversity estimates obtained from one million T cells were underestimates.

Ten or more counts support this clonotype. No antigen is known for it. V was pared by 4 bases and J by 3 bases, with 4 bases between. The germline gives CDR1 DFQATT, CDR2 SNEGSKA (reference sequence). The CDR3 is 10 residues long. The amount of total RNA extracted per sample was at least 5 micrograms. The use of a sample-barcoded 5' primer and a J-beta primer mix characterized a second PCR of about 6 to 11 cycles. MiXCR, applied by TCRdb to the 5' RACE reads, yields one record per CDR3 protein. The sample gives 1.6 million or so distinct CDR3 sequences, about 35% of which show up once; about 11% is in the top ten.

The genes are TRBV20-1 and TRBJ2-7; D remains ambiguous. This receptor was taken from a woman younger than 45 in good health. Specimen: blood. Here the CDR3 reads CSAIRYEQYF. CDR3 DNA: TGCAGTGCTATCCGCTACGAGCAGTACTTC.